The 4 T cell receptor beta chains listed next were all sequenced from one sample in a study of blood T cell repertoires in COVID-19. Clones were read by immunoSEQ multiplex PCR, and TCRdb kept only the in-frame ones, dropping some. The sample has fewer than 100,000 clones; 85% are singletons. Sequencing used peripheral blood. The receptor set was obtained from a man in his sixties with acute or convalescent COVID-19.

This clone was recorded once. This chain connects TRBV3-1 (or the pseudogene TRBV3-2) to TRBJ2-3, with 11 bases fitting TRBD2. With 1 base clipped from V and 6 bases from J, the junction kept 6 bases outside the gene matches. There are 16 residues in the CDR3. The germline CDR1 and CDR2 sequences are LGHDT and YNNKEL (reference sequence). This CDR3 reads CASSQALASGRDTQYF. DNA of the CDR3: TGTGCCAGCAGCCAAGCCCTAGCTAGCGGGAGGGATACGCAGTATTTT.

The DNA for the CDR3 is TGTGCCAGCAGTGGGGACAGCGTTTATGGCTACACCTTC. Translating gives CASSGDSVYGYTF. The V gene is TRBV12-3 or TRBV12-4, the J gene TRBJ1-2, with 7 bases identical to TRBD1. The V segment lost 5 bases and the J segment 5 bases; nucleotides outside the gene matches: 5. This CDR3 is built from 13 residues.

The chain combines TRBV2 with TRBJ2-5; 13 nucleotides line up with TRBD2. With 7 bases clipped from V and 2 bases from J, the junction kept 13 bases outside the gene matches. This CDR3 is 18 amino acids long. The germline CDR1 and CDR2 sequences are SNHLY and FYNNEI. CDR3 loop: CASTKRLAGGNTQETQYF. The CDR3 DNA follows: TGTGCCAGCACGAAGAGACTAGCGGGGGGCAATACTCAAGAGACCCAGTACTTC. Combining the CDR3 with reference TRBV2 and TRBJ2-5 gives the whole variable domain EPEVTQTPSHQVTQMGQEVILRCVPISNHLYFYWYRQILGQKVEFLVSFYNNEISEKSEIFDDQFSVERPDGSNFTLKIRSTKLEDSAMYFCASTKRLAGGNTQETQYFGPGTRLLVL.

The count of this clone is one. CDR3: CATSRTGSYEQYF. The CDR3 bases are TGTGCCACCAGCAGGACAGGGTCCTACGAGCAGTACTTC. The genes are TRBV15 and TRBJ2-7, with 7 bases aligning to TRBD1. The CDR3 length is 13 residues. Germline CDR1 reads LNHNV; CDR2 reads YYDKDF (reference sequence). The trim removed 3 bases at V and 1 base at J, leaving 0 bases unmatched.